The clone carrying this T cell receptor (beta chain) was recorded a few times. The antigen is undetermined. The data are from a study of CD8 T cells in ankylosing spondylitis. The CDR3 extends over 18 amino acids. Germline CDR1 KGHDR, CDR2 SFDVKD. V was cut by 5 bases and J by 0 bases, with 16 bases left in between. Quantitative 5'-RACE with molecular barcodes generated TCR beta libraries. Using its own MiXCR run on the 5' RACE reads, TCRdb lists one record per CDR3 protein. The sample lists about 540,000 distinct CDR3 sequences, roughly 13% occurring once. Broader study findings: A subset of motif variants has previously been described in the synovial fluid and blood of reactive arthritis. Ankylosing spondylitis blood seemed to carry a telltale TCR beta motif made of several highly homologous variants.

The TCR originated in a male donor with ankylosing spondylitis. Specimen: blood, either unsorted or a sorted T cell fraction (not recorded which). The genes are TRBV24-1 and TRBJ2-6, with D possibly being TRBD1 or TRBD2 (6 bases each). CDR3 in amino acids: CATSAGAGLPSGANVLTF. For the CDR3, the DNA is TGTGCCACCAGTGCGGGGGCCGGACTCCCCTCTGGGGCCAACGTCCTGACTTTC.